Reported below is one T cell receptor beta chain. Its antigen is not known. Germline CDR1 MNHNY, CDR2 SVGAGI (reference sequence). CDR3 length: 12 residues. Trimming at V came to 0 bases and at J to 8 bases, leaving 0 bases not matched to a gene. Primers: 60 Vbeta forward and 13 Jbeta reverse. In the original analysis: Approximately 9.9 million of some 80 million unique TCR beta chains were shared, per a later count. Assay used: immunoSEQ multiplex PCR; TCRdb lists only in-frame clones, some missing. That table is the source of V, J and clone size, and D and trimming were worked out from the DNA. Seen here are about 170,000 clones, less than 90% observed once, and the top ten hold 0.38%. The entry originates in a study of cytomegalovirus exposure and HLA in healthy donors. As for the study in general: Unique TCRs from HLA-typed donors, around 79 million of them, were held in an early data release.

Study conclusions and caveats: A later examination showed that TCR association rates differed by HLA locus, with DRB1 most and HLA-C fewest.

The chain links TRBV6-6 to TRBJ1-1, with 7 bases aligning to TRBD1. The sequencing input was PBMCs. This TCR derives from a boy under 10 years old in good health and CMV-seronegative. The CDR3 nucleotides are TGTGCCAGCAGTTACTCGGGACAGGAAGCTTTCTTT. This gives the protein CASSYSGQEAFF.